This paragraph covers one TCR beta chain sequence. The antigen is not known. Per germline, CDR1 MNHEY and CDR2 SMNVEV (reference sequence). Trimming cost V 1 base and J 5 bases, with 12 bases left between them. This CDR3 is 14 amino acids long. The sample belongs to a study of OX40 agonist ivuxolimab in advanced cancers. The overall study: Hepatocellular carcinoma, melanoma, renal cell or head and neck cancer affected the dose-escalation patients. Study-level results: The antigen specificity of the peripheral T cells (those that were expanded) was not determined.

Some clones are missing from TCRdb's copy, which holds only in-frame ones; the method was immunoSEQ multiplex PCR. The sample holds over 15,000 clones, more than 80% seen once. The chain combines TRBV27 with TRBJ2-7; no clear D gene. This receptor was obtained from an adult with an advanced solid tumor such as melanoma, head and neck, liver or kidney cancer. The source material was CD4+ or CD8+ T cells sorted from blood, sampled in a trial of the OX40 agonist ivuxolimab. The DNA of the CDR3 is TGTGCCAGCAGTTTATTCTCCTCAGGAGACGAGCAGTACTTC. Its protein product is CASSLFSSGDEQYF.